This section outlines one T cell receptor beta chain sequence together with its context. Generated by immunoSEQ multiplex PCR, the TCRdb table keeps only in-frame clones and is missing some. The data show fewer than 200,000 clones, about 91% seen once. This sample was taken from a study of T cell responses to AZD1222 COVID-19 vaccine. Germline assignment: CDR1 SGHRS and CDR2 YFSETQ. CDR3 size: 14 residues. The V and J ends lost 3 bases and 0 bases respectively, with 8 bases between them. Sample: peripheral blood, taken on day 0 of AZD1222 vaccination. The chain carries TRBV5-1 and TRBJ2-3; TRBD1 or TRBD2 may be the D gene (5 bases each). The sequence derives from an adult in good health. CDR3 in amino acids: CASSSGPSTDTQYF. The CDR3 DNA is TGCGCCAGCAGCTCGGGACCTAGCACAGATACGCAGTATTTT.